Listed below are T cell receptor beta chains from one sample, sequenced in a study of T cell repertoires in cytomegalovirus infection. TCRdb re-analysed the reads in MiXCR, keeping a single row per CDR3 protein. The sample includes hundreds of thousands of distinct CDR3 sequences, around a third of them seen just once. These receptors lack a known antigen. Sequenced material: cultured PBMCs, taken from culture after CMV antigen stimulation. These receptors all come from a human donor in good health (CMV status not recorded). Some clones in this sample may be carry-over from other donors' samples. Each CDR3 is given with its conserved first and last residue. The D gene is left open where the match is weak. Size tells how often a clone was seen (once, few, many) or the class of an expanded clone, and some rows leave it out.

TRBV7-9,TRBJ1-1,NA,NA,TGTGCCAGCAGCGTCAGCTGGGGGACTGAAGCTTTCTTT,CASSVSWGTEAFF
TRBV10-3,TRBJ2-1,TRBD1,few,TGTGCCATCAGTGAGTCGGCGGGACAGGCTGGGCAGTTCTTC,CAISESAGQAGQFF
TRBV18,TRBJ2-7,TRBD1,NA,TGTGCCAGCTCACCAACGACAGGGATATCGTGGGAGCAGTACTTC,CASSPTTGISWEQYF
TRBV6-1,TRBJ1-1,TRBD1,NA,TGTGCCAGCACTCGGACAGGGGACTCCCCTGAAGCTTTCTTT,CASTRTGDSPEAFF
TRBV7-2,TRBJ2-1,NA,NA,TGTGCCAGCAGACAAGGTTTGCCCCTGGAGGAGTTCTTC,CASRQGLPLEEFF
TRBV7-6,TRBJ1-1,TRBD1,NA,TGTGCCAGCAGCTTCACAGGACAGGGGAAAGCTTTCTTT,CASSFTGQGKAFF
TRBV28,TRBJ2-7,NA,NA,TGTGCCAGCAGTCCCCTGACTGCCTCCTACGAGCAGTACTTC,CASSPLTASYEQYF
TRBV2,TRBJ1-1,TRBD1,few,TGTGCCAGCAGTGATGGACAGGGGGACACTGAAGCTTTCTTT,CASSDGQGDTEAFF
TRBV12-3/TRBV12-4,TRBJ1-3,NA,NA,TGTGCCAGCAGTTTTCTGCGAGTTGGAAACACCATATATTTT,CASSFLRVGNTIYF
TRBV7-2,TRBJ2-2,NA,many,TGTGCCAGCGTCCAGTTGGGTCACACCGGGGAGCTGTTTTTT,CASVQLGHTGELFF
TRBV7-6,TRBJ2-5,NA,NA,TGTGCCAGCAGCTCCTATTTACTAGGTTGGGAGACCCAGTACTTC,CASSSYLLGWETQYF
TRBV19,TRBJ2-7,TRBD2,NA,TGTGCCAGTAGTCGGTTAGCGGGACCCTCCTACGAGCAGTACTTC,CASSRLAGPSYEQYF
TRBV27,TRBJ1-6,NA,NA,TGTGCCAGCAGTCTACGCCACAGGGAGGGTGTTCCCCTCCACTTT,CASSLRHREGVPLHF
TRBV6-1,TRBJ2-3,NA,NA,TGTGCCAGCAGTGAATATACCCTGGGACGGTATTTT,CASSEYTLGRYF
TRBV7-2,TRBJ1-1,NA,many,TGTGCCAGCAGCTTACGCGACAGCCGATCAGGGTCGTTCTTT,CASSLRDSRSGSFF
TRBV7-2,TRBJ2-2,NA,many,TGTGCCAGCAGCTTAGCGTGGGGTAACACCGGGGAGCTGTTTTTT,CASSLAWGNTGELFF
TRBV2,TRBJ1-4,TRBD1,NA,TGTGCCAGCAGTGACCGGGACAGGGGTGAAAAACTGTTTTTT,CASSDRDRGEKLFF
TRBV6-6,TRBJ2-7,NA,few,TGTGCCAGCAGGAGGTCTCTCAGCTCCTACGAGCAGTACTTC,CASRRSLSSYEQYF
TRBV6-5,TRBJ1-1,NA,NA,TGTGCCAGCAGTCCCCGGGACCCAAACGAAGCTTTCTTT,CASSPRDPNEAFF
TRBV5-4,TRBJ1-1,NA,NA,TGTGCCAGCAGCTTGGATCAGGGGCTAACGGGAGCTTTCTTT,CASSLDQGLTGAFF
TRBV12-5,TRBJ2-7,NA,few,TGTGCTAGTGGTTTCGGACAAACCTACGAGCAGTACTTC,CASGFGQTYEQYF
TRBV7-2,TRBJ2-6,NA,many,TGTGCCAGCAGCTTAATTCCGGGGTCTGGGGCCAACGTCCTGACTTTC,CASSLIPGSGANVLTF
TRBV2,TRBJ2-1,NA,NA,TGTGCCAGCAGTCAATTGGGGTCAGACAATGAGCAGTTCTTC,CASSQLGSDNEQFF
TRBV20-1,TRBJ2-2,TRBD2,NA,TGCAGCGTAGCGGGGGGGCTAGCCGGGGAGCTGTTTTTT,CSVAGGLAGELFF
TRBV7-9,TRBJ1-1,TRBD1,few,TGTGCCAGCAGCTTAACAGGGGATGAGGCTTTCTTT,CASSLTGDEAFF
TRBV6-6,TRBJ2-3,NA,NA,TGTGCCAGCAGTTACGGTTACGGGGGGCCCACAGATACGCAGTATTTT,CASSYGYGGPTDTQYF
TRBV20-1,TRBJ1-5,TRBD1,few,TGCAGCGCCCGGACAGGGGGAGCACTTGGACAGCCCCAGCATTTT,CSARTGGALGQPQHF